This T cell receptor beta chain was obtained from a study of blood T cell repertoires in COVID-19. At the level of the study: The analysed material was cDNA or gDNA that came from T cells, B-cell-depleted T cells, or PBMCs.

Sequencing was performed with immunoSEQ multiplex PCR; in TCRdb, only in-frame clones are kept and a portion is missing. Of approximately 53,000 clones in the sample, roughly 90% were seen once. Between the trimmed V and J ends, which lost 1 base and 5 bases, there was a span of 14 bases. The CDR3 has 15 amino acids. Looked up from germline, CDR1 is LNHNV and CDR2 is YYDKDF (reference sequence). The source is a woman aged 80 or over with acute or convalescent COVID-19. The sample taken for sequencing was peripheral blood. This chain connects TRBV15 to TRBJ1-1; D gene unclear. The CDR3 reads CATSRGHEKGTEAFF. Written as DNA, the CDR3 is TGTGCCACCAGCAGAGGACACGAAAAAGGAACTGAAGCTTTCTTT.